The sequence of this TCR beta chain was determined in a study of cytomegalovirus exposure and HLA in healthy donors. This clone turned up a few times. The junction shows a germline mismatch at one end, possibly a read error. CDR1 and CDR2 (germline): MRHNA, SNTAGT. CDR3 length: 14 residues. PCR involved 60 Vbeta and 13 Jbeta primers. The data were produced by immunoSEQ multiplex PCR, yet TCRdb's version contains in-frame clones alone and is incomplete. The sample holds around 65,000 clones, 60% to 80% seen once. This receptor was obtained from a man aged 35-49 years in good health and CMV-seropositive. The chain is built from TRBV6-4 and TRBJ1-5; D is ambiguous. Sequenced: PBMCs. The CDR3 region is CAISELDGDQPQHF. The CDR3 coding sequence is TGTGCCATCAGTGAGTTGGATGGAGATCAGCCCCAGCATTTT.